These 19 T cell receptor beta chains were all obtained from the same sample, sequenced in a study of T cell responses to AZD1222 COVID-19 vaccine. The table came from immunoSEQ multiplex PCR; TCRdb's copy has only in-frame clones and leaves some out. The sample shows about 210,000 clones, almost 95% of them seen only once. Material: peripheral blood, obtained on day 0 of AZD1222 vaccination. The receptors were sampled from an adult in good health.

This chain connects TRBV9 to TRBJ2-5; perhaps TRBD2 as D (5 bases). Looked up from germline, CDR1 is SGDLS and CDR2 is YYNGEE. Trimming pared 0 bases from V and 5 bases from J, leaving 20 bases between. CDR3 length: 17 amino acids. The CDR3 loop reads CASSVDMGGPLGETQYF. The CDR3 DNA sequence: TGTGCCAGCAGCGTAGATATGGGCGGGCCCTTGGGGGAGACCCAGTACTTC.

The chain combines TRBV6-6 with TRBJ1-5, with 7 positions matching TRBD1. The V segment lost 5 bases and the J segment 2 bases; nucleotides outside the gene matches: 12. The CDR3 extends over 17 amino acids. Germline V gene lookup returns CDR1 MNHNY and CDR2 SVGAGI (reference sequence). The CDR3 loop is CASSRTPGGYGNQPQHF. The CDR3 DNA is TGTGCCAGCAGTCGCACACCAGGGGGGTACGGCAATCAGCCCCAGCATTTT.

The chain recombines TRBV9 with TRBJ2-3; 10 nucleotides agree with TRBD2. The trim removed 5 bases at V and 5 bases at J, leaving 8 bases unmatched. This CDR3 has 15 amino acids. The V gene's germline CDR1 is SGDLS and CDR2 YYNGEE. DNA of the CDR3: TGTGCCAGCAGTAAAAGCGGGGGGGCAGGAGATACGCAGTATTTT. This gives the protein CASSKSGGAGDTQYF.

V usage is TRBV4-2 and J usage is TRBJ1-1; a weak D match, TRBD1 (6 bases). V dropped 1 base and J dropped 3 bases, with 15 bases sitting between them. Germline CDR1 LGHNA, CDR2 YNFKEQ. The CDR3 loop spans 16 amino acids. The CDR3 bases are TGTGCCAGCAGCCAAGGGACAGTCGGTATGGACACTGAAGCTTTCTTT. Its translation: CASSQGTVGMDTEAFF.

The gene calls are TRBV14 and TRBJ1-3, with D possibly being TRBD1 (5 bases). V was cut by 4 bases and J by 4 bases, with 11 bases left in between. From germline, CDR1 is SGHDN and CDR2 FVKESK. There are 14 residues in the CDR3. This CDR3 is CASSRRGSGNTIYF. Written as DNA, the CDR3 is TGTGCCAGCAGCCGGCGGGGCTCGGGAAACACCATATATTTT.

The chain combines TRBV6-1 with TRBJ1-1, with a tentative D call TRBD1 (5 bases). The CDR3 spans 17 residues. Looked up from germline, CDR1 is MNHNS and CDR2 is SASEGT. The germline V and J ends were trimmed by 1 base and 1 base, with 16 bases remaining between them. CDR3 residues: CASSEGGREMANTEAFF. CDR3 nucleotides: TGTGCCAGCAGTGAAGGGGGCAGGGAAATGGCGAACACTGAAGCTTTCTTT.

This chain joins TRBV15 and TRBJ1-2; no clear D. The CDR3 is 14 amino acids. Trimming removed 0 bases from V and 6 bases from J, with 11 bases in between. Germline values: CDR1 LNHNV, CDR2 YYDKDF (reference sequence). The CDR3 region is CATSRDRYVDGYTF. CDR3 nucleotide sequence: TGTGCCACCAGCAGAGATCGGTATGTGGATGGCTACACCTTC.

The V and J genes are TRBV28 and TRBJ1-1; no clear D. CDR3 length: 16 amino acids. The germline V and J ends were trimmed by 4 bases and 0 bases, with 15 bases remaining between them. From germline, CDR1 is MDHEN and CDR2 SYDVKM. CDR3 DNA sequence: TGTGCCAGCAGTTCGGTCCCAGGTGGTCTGAACACTGAAGCTTTCTTT. Translation: CASSSVPGGLNTEAFF.

This chain joins TRBV2 and TRBJ1-3; 7 bases map to TRBD1. CDR1 and CDR2 from the germline V gene are SNHLY and FYNNEI. Losses at the gene ends were 7 bases for V and 4 bases for J; bases not matched to a gene: 13. The CDR3 is 16 residues long. The CDR3 protein is CASTLETGIMGNTIYF. The DNA for the CDR3 is TGTGCCAGCACCCTCGAGACAGGGATAATGGGAAACACCATATATTTT.

The genes are TRBV6-6 and TRBJ1-4; D not resolved. Germline CDR1 is MNHNY and CDR2 is SVGAGI (reference sequence). The CDR3 extends over 13 amino acids. V was trimmed by 5 bases and J by 2 bases, leaving 6 bases between them. The chain's CDR3 is CASSPRTNEKLFF. In DNA, the CDR3 is TGTGCCAGCAGTCCCAGGACTAATGAAAAACTGTTTTTT.

CDR3 region: CSASRAGGNSPLHF. CDR3 sequence (DNA): TGCAGTGCTAGTCGCGCAGGGGGGAATTCACCCCTCCACTTT. V usage is TRBV20-1 and J usage is TRBJ1-6; 7 bases are a match to TRBD1. The CDR3 length is 14 residues. J was trimmed by 7 bases and V by 3 bases; bases with no gene match: 6. Germline values: CDR1 DFQATT, CDR2 SNEGSKA (reference sequence).

This chain joins TRBV25-1 and TRBJ2-1, with D possibly called TRBD1 or TRBD2 (6 bases each). From germline, CDR1 is MGHDK and CDR2 SYGVNS. The V end lost 4 bases, the J end lost 4 bases, and 20 bases lay between the germline ends. This CDR3 has 17 amino acids. The CDR3 is CASSAPPSRGAYNEQFF. CDR3 nucleotide sequence: TGTGCCAGCAGTGCACCCCCTTCAAGGGGGGCTTACAATGAGCAGTTCTTC.

The gene calls are TRBV7-9 and TRBJ2-5; possibly TRBD2 for D (5 bases). CDR1 and CDR2 (germline): SEHNR, FQNEAQ (reference sequence). CDR3 length: 12 amino acids. V lost 8 bases to trimming and J lost 2 bases, with 9 bases between them. CDR3 region: CASVRGQETQYF. The CDR3 region has the DNA TGTGCCAGCGTTCGGGGACAAGAGACCCAGTACTTC. The variable domain in full, completed from reference TRBV7-9 and TRBJ2-5, reads DTGVSQNPRHKITKRGQNVTFRCDPISEHNRLYWYRQTLGQGPEFLTYFQNEAQLEKSRLLSDRFSAERPKGSFSTLEIQRTEQGDSAMYLCASVRGQETQYFGPGTRLLVL.

The CDR3 DNA is TGTGCCAGCAGTTTGAGGGGGCGTCCTAGTGGCTACACCTTC. Its protein product is CASSLRGRPSGYTF. V gene TRBV27 combines with J gene TRBJ1-2; 7 nucleotides line up with TRBD1. V was pared by 3 bases and J by 7 bases, with 8 bases of the junction left unmatched. This CDR3 contains 14 residues. Per germline, CDR1 MNHEY and CDR2 SMNVEV (reference sequence).

The sample holds a few counts of this clone. The rearrangement uses TRBV19 and TRBJ1-1, with D uncertain. CDR3 size: 13 residues. Trimming left V 6 bases short and J 10 bases short, with 18 bases between. Germline V CDR1 and CDR2: LNHDA, SQIVND (reference sequence). The CDR3 sequence: CASRPEAQVRAFF. For the CDR3, the DNA is TGTGCCAGTAGACCCGAGGCTCAGGTGAGAGCTTTCTTT.

The V and J genes are TRBV18 and TRBJ1-2, with D perhaps TRBD1 (6 bases). V gave up 2 bases and J gave up 5 bases, with 12 bases separating them. The CDR3 loop spans 14 amino acids. Germline lookup yields CDR1 KGHSH and CDR2 LQKENI. The CDR3 nucleotides are TGTGCCAGCTCACCAGCTGGGGGCAGGTATGGCTACACCTTC. Encoded protein: CASSPAGGRYGYTF.

Only one count was recorded for this clone. The J gene is TRBJ1-2, the V gene TRBV2; TRBD1 is a possible D gene (5 bases). Trimming took 8 bases from V and 8 from J, leaving 9 bases between them. The CDR3 totals 10 residues. Germline V lookup: CDR1 SNHLY, CDR2 FYNNEI. Here the CDR3 DNA reads TGTGCCAGCGGGGCGGAGGGCTACACCTTC. Translated, it gives CASGAEGYTF.

The table lists this clone with a few counts. The chain links TRBV12-2 to TRBJ1-5; the table calls TRBD1, which could not be checked here. TRBV12-2 is tagged as a pseudogene. The CDR3 has 19 amino acids. The CDR3 DNA is TGTGCAAGTCGCTTAGCGGTGAGACAGGGGGCGGATAGCAATCAGCCCCAGCATTTT. As protein: CASRLAVRQGADSNQPQHF.

This clone was picked up a small number of times. The chain combines TRBV19 with TRBJ1-1; D is undetermined. V lost 2 bases, J lost 5 bases, and 12 bases lay in between. The germline V gene has CDR1 LNHDA and CDR2 SQIVND (reference sequence). This CDR3 is built from 14 residues. CDR3 residues: CASSIPTWGTEAFF. The CDR3 region has the DNA TGTGCCAGTAGTATACCAACCTGGGGAACTGAAGCTTTCTTT.